The TCR beta chain under discussion was sequenced for a study of cytomegalovirus exposure and HLA in healthy donors. The PCR used 60 Vbeta and 13 Jbeta primers. The data were produced by immunoSEQ multiplex PCR, yet TCRdb's version contains in-frame clones alone and is incomplete. The sample records about 130,000 clones, under 90% being singletons. In its sample, this clone was seen once. What it binds is not known. Broader study findings: Three CMV-associated chains proved CMV antigen-specific in vitro. Information on immune exposure was restricted to one variable (CMV serostatus). According to an earlier analysis, most TCR beta V segments yielded productive rearrangements about 87% or about 30% of the time.

V lost 5 bases, J lost 6 bases, and 11 bases stayed unmatched. Germline V gives CDR1 SEHNR, CDR2 FQNEAQ (reference sequence). This CDR3 contains 15 residues. The rearrangement links TRBV7-9 to TRBJ2-3; TRBD1 matches at 7 bases. The sample consisted of PBMCs. The source of this sequence is a man younger than 35 in good health and CMV-seronegative. The CDR3 sequence: CASSPGTVPDDTQYF. The DNA of the CDR3 is TGTGCCAGCAGCCCGGGGACAGTACCTGATGATACGCAGTATTTT.